This TCR beta chain was sequenced during a study of T cell clonotyping in hematopoietic cell transplantation. Broader study findings: Cells were unsorted, so CD4 and CD8 contributions were not separated. After transplant, recipient diversity fell while pathologically expanded clonotypes grew through day 180. Higher Inverse Simpson Index values in graft donor and pretransplant recipient predicted broader posttransplant TCR diversity.

This CDR3 is 15 amino acids long. Trimming cost V 6 bases and J 3 bases; bases outside gene matches: 7. From germline, CDR1 is MNHNY and CDR2 SVGAGI (reference sequence). About this clone: Its antigen is as yet unknown.

Data came from immunoSEQ multiplex PCR; TCRdb stores just in-frame clones and leaves some out. Altogether over 7,500 clones are present, under 90% being singletons, with the ten largest covering 45% to 65%. Blood collection times were about day -28 and days 30, 100, 180 posttransplant. This TCR was recovered from a male patient aged 55 to 69 who had an allogeneic stem cell transplant from an unrelated donor, so the T cells may come from the graft donor. Some clones in this sample may be carry-over from other donors' samples. The chain has TRBV6-6 and TRBJ1-1; 10 bases agree with TRBD1. Specimen: PBMCs, collected at the time of graft-versus-host disease after allogeneic stem cell transplant. Here the CDR3 reads CASSYGDRGYTEAFF. As DNA, the CDR3 is TGTGCCAGCAGCTACGGGGACAGGGGTTACACTGAAGCTTTCTTT.